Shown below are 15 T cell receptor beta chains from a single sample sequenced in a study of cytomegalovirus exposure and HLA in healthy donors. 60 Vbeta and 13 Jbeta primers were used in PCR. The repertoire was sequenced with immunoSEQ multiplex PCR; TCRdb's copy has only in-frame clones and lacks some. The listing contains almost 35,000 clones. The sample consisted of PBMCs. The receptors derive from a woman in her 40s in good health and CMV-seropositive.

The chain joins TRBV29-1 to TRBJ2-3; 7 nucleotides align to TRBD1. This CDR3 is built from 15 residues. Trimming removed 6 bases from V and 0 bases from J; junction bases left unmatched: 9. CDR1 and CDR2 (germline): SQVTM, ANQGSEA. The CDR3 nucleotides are TGCAGCGTAAACCCGGGACAGCTAAGCACAGATACGCAGTATTTT. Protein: CSVNPGQLSTDTQYF.

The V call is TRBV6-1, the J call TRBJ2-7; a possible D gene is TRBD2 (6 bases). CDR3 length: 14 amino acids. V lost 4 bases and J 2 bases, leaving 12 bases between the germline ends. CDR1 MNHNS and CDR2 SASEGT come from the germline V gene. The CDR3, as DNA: TGTGCCAGCAGTGTTCTAGCGACAACCTACGAGCAGTACTTC. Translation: CASSVLATTYEQYF.

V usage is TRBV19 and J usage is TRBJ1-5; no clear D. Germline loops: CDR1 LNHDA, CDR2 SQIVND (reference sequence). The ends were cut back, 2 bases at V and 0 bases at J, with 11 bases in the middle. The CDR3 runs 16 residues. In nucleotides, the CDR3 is TGTGCCAGTAGTATACGGTTACCTCCTAGCAATCAGCCCCAGCATTTT. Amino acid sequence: CASSIRLPPSNQPQHF.

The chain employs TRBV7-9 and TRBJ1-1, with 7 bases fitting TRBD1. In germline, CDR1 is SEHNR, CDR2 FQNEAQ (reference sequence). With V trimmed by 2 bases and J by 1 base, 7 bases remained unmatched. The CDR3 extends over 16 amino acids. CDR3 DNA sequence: TGTGCCAGCAGCTTAATTCAGGGGGTGGCGAACACTGAAGCTTTCTTT. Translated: CASSLIQGVANTEAFF.

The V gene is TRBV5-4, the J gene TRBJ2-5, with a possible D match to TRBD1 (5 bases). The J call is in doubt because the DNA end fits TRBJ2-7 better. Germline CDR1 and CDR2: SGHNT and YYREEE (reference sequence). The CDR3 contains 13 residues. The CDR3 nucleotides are TGTGCCAGCAGCTCAGTAGACAGCTACGAGCAGTACTTC. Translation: CASSSVDSYEQYF.

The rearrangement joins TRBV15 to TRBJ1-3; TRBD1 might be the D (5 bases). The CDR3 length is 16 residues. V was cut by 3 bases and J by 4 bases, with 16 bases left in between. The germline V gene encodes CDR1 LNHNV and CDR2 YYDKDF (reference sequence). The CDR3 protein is CATSSHSGLTGNTIYF. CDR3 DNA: TGTGCCACCAGCAGCCACTCAGGGCTGACAGGAAACACCATATATTTT.

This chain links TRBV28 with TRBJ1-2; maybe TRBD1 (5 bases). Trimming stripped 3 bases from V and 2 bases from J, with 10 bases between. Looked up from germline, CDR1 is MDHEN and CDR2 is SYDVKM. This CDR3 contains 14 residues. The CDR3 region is CASSFGGLNYGYTF. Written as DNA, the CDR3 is TGTGCCAGCAGTTTCGGGGGTCTCAACTATGGCTACACCTTC.

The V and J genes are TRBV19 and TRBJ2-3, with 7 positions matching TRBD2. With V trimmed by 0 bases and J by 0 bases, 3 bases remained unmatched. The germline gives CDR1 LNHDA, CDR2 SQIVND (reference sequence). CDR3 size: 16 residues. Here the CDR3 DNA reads TGTGCCAGTAGTATAGAGGCTAGCGGCAGCACAGATACGCAGTATTTT. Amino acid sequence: CASSIEASGSTDTQYF.

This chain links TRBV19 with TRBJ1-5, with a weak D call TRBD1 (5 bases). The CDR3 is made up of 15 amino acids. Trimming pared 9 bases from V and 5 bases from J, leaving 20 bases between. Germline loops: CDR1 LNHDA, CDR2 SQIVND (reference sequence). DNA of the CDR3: TGTGCCAGCCGGGGGTATGCGGGGCCGGATCAGCCCCAGCATTTT. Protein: CASRGYAGPDQPQHF.

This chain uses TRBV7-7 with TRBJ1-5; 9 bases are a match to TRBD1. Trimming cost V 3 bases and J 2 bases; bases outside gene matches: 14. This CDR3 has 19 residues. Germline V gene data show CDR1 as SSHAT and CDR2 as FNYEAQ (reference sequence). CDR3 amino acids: CASSLFGTGLKRGNQPQHF. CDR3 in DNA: TGTGCCAGCAGCTTGTTTGGGACAGGGTTAAAACGGGGCAATCAGCCCCAGCATTTT.

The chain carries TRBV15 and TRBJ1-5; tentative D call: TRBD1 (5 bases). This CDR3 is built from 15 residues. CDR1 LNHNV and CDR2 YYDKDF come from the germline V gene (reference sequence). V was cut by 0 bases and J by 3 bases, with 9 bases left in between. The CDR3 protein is CATSRDPDTNQPQHF. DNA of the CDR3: TGTGCCACCAGCAGAGACCCGGACACCAATCAGCCCCAGCATTTT.

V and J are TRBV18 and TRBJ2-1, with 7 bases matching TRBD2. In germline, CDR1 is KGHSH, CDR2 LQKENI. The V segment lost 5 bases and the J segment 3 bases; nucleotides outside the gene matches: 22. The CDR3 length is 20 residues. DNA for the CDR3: TGTGCCAGCTCATCCAGTTCCAGAAATCCACTAGCGAGCAACTACAATGAGCAGTTCTTC. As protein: CASSSSSRNPLASNYNEQFF.

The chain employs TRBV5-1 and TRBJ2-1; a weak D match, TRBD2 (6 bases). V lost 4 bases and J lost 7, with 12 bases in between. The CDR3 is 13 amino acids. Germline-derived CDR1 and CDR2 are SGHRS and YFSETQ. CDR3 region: CASSSVRGNEQFF. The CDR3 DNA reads TGCGCCAGCAGCAGTGTTCGGGGGAATGAGCAGTTCTTC.

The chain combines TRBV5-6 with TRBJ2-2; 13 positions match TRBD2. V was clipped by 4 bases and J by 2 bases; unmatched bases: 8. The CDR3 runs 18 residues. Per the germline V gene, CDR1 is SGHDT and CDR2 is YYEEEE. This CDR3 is CASSPMGLAGTNTGELFF. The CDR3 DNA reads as TGTGCCAGCAGCCCGATGGGACTAGCGGGGACTAACACCGGGGAGCTGTTTTTT.

CDR3 coding DNA: TGTGCCAGCTCACCTGGGGCCCCAGGGGCCCAGTACTTC. It specifies CASSPGAPGAQYF. The rearrangement uses TRBV18 and TRBJ2-5; a weak D match, TRBD1 (6 bases). The CDR3 runs 13 residues. Germline assignment: CDR1 KGHSH and CDR2 LQKENI. V gave up 3 bases and J gave up 9 bases, with 14 bases separating them.